What follows describes a single T cell receptor (beta chain). Antigen unknown. A CD45RA-negative memory subset and a CD45RA+ naive subset were separated from the CD4+ cells. The data belong to a study of shared clonotypes between healthy human individuals. Study results and caveats: Clonotypes which were not shared had lower generation probabilities than clonotypes that all four donors shared. An effect of sequencing depth on clonotype sharing among donors was expected. A handful of donors showed sharing of about 4.8% of naive CD4 clonotypes.

The method was immunoSEQ multiplex PCR; TCRdb's version includes in-frame clones alone and lacks a portion of them. The sample contains 1,400,000 or so clones, approximately 98.5% of which appear only once. This receptor was identified in a man aged 30 to 45 in good health. Sequencing input: naive CD4+ T cells sorted from blood. The subset denotes: CD45RA+ positively selected.

CDR3 sequence (DNA): TGTGCCAGCAGCTTTTCTAGCGGGAGTAGAGAGACCCAGTACTTC. Translated: CASSFSSGSRETQYF. The chain employs TRBV11-3 and TRBJ2-5, with 10 bases matching TRBD2. CDR1 and CDR2 (germline): SGHNT, YENEEA. This CDR3 region has 15 residues. Losses at the gene ends were 3 bases for V and 4 bases for J; bases not matched to a gene: 5. Supplemented by reference TRBV11-3 and TRBJ2-5, the full variable domain reads EAGVVQSPRYKIIEKKQPVAFWCNPISGHNTLYWYLQNLGQGPELLIRYENEEAVDDSQLPKDRFSAERLKGVDSTLKIQPAELGDSAVYLCASSFSSGSRETQYFGPGTRLLVL.